Listed here are 2 T cell receptor beta chains from one sample, sequenced in a study of cytomegalovirus exposure and HLA in healthy donors (dated by TCRdb to about 2017). The library was produced with the immunoSEQ multiplex PCR assay. The multiplex PCR relied on a mix of 60 forward primers for TCR Vbeta segments and 13 reverse primers for TCR Jbeta segments. TCRdb's version of the immuneACCESS table is confined to in-frame rearrangements and falls short of the full clone set. An unresolved V gene accounts for under half of the shortfall where checked; the remainder is of unknown origin. Within this sample are around 100,000 clones, with over 60% of them counted one time only. Jointly, the top ten make up roughly 4.4% of the sample. The sequencing input was PBMCs. The receptor set was obtained from a man aged 25 to 40 in good health and CMV-seropositive.

The chain joins TRBV5-4 to TRBJ1-1; TRBD1 aligns across 10 bases. V dropped 6 bases and J dropped 5; count of bases not matched to a gene: 10. The CDR3 is made up of 15 amino acids. Per the germline V gene, CDR1 is SGHNT and CDR2 is YYREEE (reference sequence). CDR3 loop: CASIRAGTGVTEAFF. In DNA form, the CDR3 reads TGTGCCAGCATCCGGGCGGGGACAGGGGTGACTGAAGCTTTCTTT.

The V call is TRBV2, the J call TRBJ1-6, with 7 nucleotides matching TRBD1. This CDR3 contains 14 residues. CDR1 is SNHLY and CDR2 is FYNNEI in the germline V gene. Trimming at V came to 7 bases and at J to 5 bases, leaving 5 bases not matched to a gene. CDR3: CASKGDSHNSPLHF. DNA for the CDR3: TGTGCCAGCAAAGGGGACAGCCATAATTCACCCCTCCACTTT.